These 15 T cell receptor beta chains came from one sample sequenced in a study of OX40 agonist ivuxolimab in advanced cancers. Some clones are missing from TCRdb's copy, which holds only in-frame ones; the method was immunoSEQ multiplex PCR. This table has nearly 45,000 clones, more than 80% appearing once. The sequenced sample was CD4+ or CD8+ T cells sorted from blood, obtained in a trial of the OX40 agonist ivuxolimab. Receptors originate from an adult with an advanced solid tumor such as melanoma, head and neck, liver or kidney cancer.

The rearrangement joins TRBV11-2 to TRBJ2-5; TRBD1 might be the D (6 bases). Germline V gene sequence: CDR1 SGHAT, CDR2 FQNNGV. The V end lost 5 bases, the J end lost 2 bases, and 18 bases lay between the germline ends. The CDR3 runs 16 residues. The CDR3 here is CASSLRTVGGQETQYF. The CDR3 coding sequence is TGTGCCAGCAGCCTGAGGACAGTTGGAGGTCAAGAGACCCAGTACTTC. The full variable domain, its missing parts supplied by reference TRBV11-2 and TRBJ2-5, is EAGVAQSPRYKIIEKRQSVAFWCNPISGHATLYWYQQILGQGPKLLIQFQNNGVVDDSQLPKDRFSAERLKGVDSTLKIQPAKLEDSAVYLCASSLRTVGGQETQYFGPGTRLLVL.

V is TRBV29-1 and J is TRBJ2-7; possibly TRBD2 for D (6 bases). The CDR3 runs to 13 residues. V shed 4 bases and J shed 3 bases, with 13 bases lying between them. CDR1 is SQVTM and CDR2 is ANQGSEA in the germline V gene. The CDR3 spells CSVANSRGYEQYF. CDR3 nucleotides: TGCAGCGTTGCTAATTCGCGGGGCTACGAGCAGTACTTC.

The chain joins TRBV27 to TRBJ1-6, with TRBD1 as a possible D gene (5 bases). Germline loops: CDR1 MNHEY, CDR2 SMNVEV (reference sequence). CDR3 length equals 19 residues. Deletions cut 4 bases from V and 3 bases from J, with 22 bases between. Here the CDR3 reads CASSWGPGKDPSYNSPLHF. In DNA, the CDR3 is TGTGCCAGCAGTTGGGGCCCGGGGAAGGACCCTAGCTATAATTCACCCCTCCACTTT.

This sequence joins TRBV4-2 and TRBJ2-2, with D hard to call. The ends were cut back, 0 bases at V and 1 base at J, with 9 bases in the middle. Per the germline V gene, CDR1 is LGHNA and CDR2 is YNFKEQ. The CDR3 sequence is 16 residues long. In DNA form, the CDR3 reads TGTGCCAGCAGCCAAGAGACGACCCAGAACACCGGGGAGCTGTTTTTT. Residues: CASSQETTQNTGELFF.

The genes are TRBV23-1 and TRBJ2-7; 8 bases agree with TRBD1. TRBV23-1 counts as an open reading frame of uncertain function. The CDR3 totals 18 residues. The ends lost 7 bases at V and 2 bases at J; junction bases unmatched: 19. CDR3 nucleotides: TGCGCCAGCAAATGCAGCGGACAGGGTGCAGTAACTCCCTACGAGCAGTACTTC. This translates into CASKCSGQGAVTPYEQYF.

The rearrangement joins TRBV6-6 to TRBJ2-5; D ambiguous. Trimming took off 3 bases at V and 2 bases at J, with 1 base between the two ends. Looked up from germline, CDR1 is MNHNY and CDR2 is SVGAGI (reference sequence). There are 11 residues in the CDR3. As DNA, the CDR3 is TGTGCCAGCAGTTATCAAGAGACCCAGTACTTC. Its protein is CASSYQETQYF.

The chain combines TRBV7-2 with TRBJ2-1; unclear D gene. CDR1 is SGHTA and CDR2 is FQGNSA in the germline V gene. The CDR3 length is 13 residues. V was cut by 1 base and J by 4 bases, with 5 bases left in between. CDR3 nucleotide sequence: TGTGCCAGCAGCTTAGGAATTTACAATGAGCAGTTCTTC. Its translation is CASSLGIYNEQFF.

The chain's CDR3 is CASTPMLAKTDTQYF. CDR3 DNA sequence: TGTGCCAGTACTCCAATGCTAGCGAAGACAGATACGCAGTATTTT. The V call is TRBV19, the J call TRBJ2-3; possible D gene TRBD2, 6 bases. The CDR3 contains 15 residues. Trimming removed 7 bases from V and 3 bases from J, with 17 bases in between. Germline assignment: CDR1 LNHDA and CDR2 SQIVND (reference sequence).

V is TRBV5-1 and J is TRBJ2-3; D is possibly TRBD2 (6 bases). Germline values: CDR1 SGHRS, CDR2 YFSETQ. CDR3 size: 15 residues. The V gene lost 2 bases and the J gene lost 0 bases, with 10 bases spanning the gap. CDR3 residues: CASSFGGASTDTQYF. DNA for the CDR3: TGCGCCAGCAGCTTCGGGGGAGCCAGCACAGATACGCAGTATTTT.

CDR3 protein: CAWSVGYSGANVLTF. The CDR3 DNA reads as TGTGCCTGGAGTGTAGGGTACTCTGGGGCCAACGTCCTGACTTTC. V and J are TRBV30 and TRBJ2-6; D uncertain. This CDR3 spans 15 amino acids. CDR1 is GTSNPN and CDR2 is SVGIG in the germline V gene (reference sequence). V gave up 0 bases and J gave up 0 bases, with 6 bases separating them.

The chain uses TRBV6-4 and TRBJ1-3; D unclear. The CDR3 length is 17 residues. Trimming removed 7 bases at V and 0 bases at J, with 19 bases between. The germline V gene has CDR1 MRHNA and CDR2 SNTAGT. The CDR3 spells CASTPFCDWSSGNTIYF. In nucleotides, the CDR3 is TGTGCCAGCACCCCGTTCTGTGACTGGAGCTCTGGAAACACCATATATTTT.

CDR3 sequence: CASSEVSGAPYAEAFF. The DNA for the CDR3 is TGTGCCAGCAGTGAAGTCAGTGGGGCACCGTACGCTGAAGCTTTCTTT. The gene calls are TRBV2 and TRBJ1-1; weak D call: TRBD1 (5 bases). This CDR3 has 16 amino acids. Germline CDR1 reads SNHLY; CDR2 reads FYNNEI. V gave up 1 base and J gave up 6 bases, with 18 bases separating them. Based on the CDR3 plus reference TRBV2 and TRBJ1-1, the full variable domain is EPEVTQTPSHQVTQMGQEVILRCVPISNHLYFYWYRQILGQKVEFLVSFYNNEISEKSEIFDDQFSVERPDGSNFTLKIRSTKLEDSAMYFCASSEVSGAPYAEAFFGQGTRLTVV.

The rearrangement joins TRBV30 to TRBJ2-7; tentatively, D is TRBD1 (6 bases). Trimming took 3 bases from V and 3 from J, leaving 15 bases between them. The CDR3 is 14 residues long. Germline CDR1 and CDR2: GTSNPN and SVGIG (reference sequence). The CDR3 region has the DNA TGTGCCTGGAGGGGAACAGGGTCCTACTACGAGCAGTACTTC. This gives the protein CAWRGTGSYYEQYF.

The chain employs TRBV14 and TRBJ1-1; no clear D. The CDR3 has 15 amino acids. Looked up from germline, CDR1 is SGHDN and CDR2 is FVKESK. Trimming pared 0 bases from V and 4 bases from J, leaving 12 bases between. CDR3 DNA sequence: TGTGCCAGCAGCCAAGATATGGCAGACGTCACTGAAGCTTTCTTT. It is translated as CASSQDMADVTEAFF.

The rearrangement uses TRBV7-2 and TRBJ1-2, with 7 nucleotides matching TRBD1. Germline V CDR1 and CDR2: SGHTA, FQGNSA. V trimming: 5 bases; J trimming: 8 bases; junction bases outside the gene matches: 11. The CDR3 runs 14 residues. The CDR3 nucleotides read TGTGCCAGCAGCGCCGGACAGGTGGGCGGCGGCTACACCTTC. Translated, it gives CASSAGQVGGGYTF.